Following are 7 T cell receptor beta chains from one sample sequenced in a study of blood T cell repertoires in COVID-19. Sequencing was performed with immunoSEQ multiplex PCR; in TCRdb, only in-frame clones are kept and a portion is missing. The table records around 250,000 clones, around 80% of them present only once. Sequencing was performed on PBMCs or T cells enriched from blood (not recorded which). Receptors were obtained from a man aged 40-49 years who had recovered from COVID-19.

The J gene is TRBJ2-3, the V gene TRBV21-1; the table's D gene call, TRBD1, was not cross checked with the DNA. TRBV21-1 is reported as a pseudogene. The CDR3 sequence is 15 residues long. CDR3 coding DNA: TGTGCCAGCAGCAAAGCACAGGGGGGGCGAGATACGCAGTATTTT. Encoded protein: CASSKAQGGRDTQYF.

The chain combines TRBV7-3 with TRBJ2-7; unclear D gene. The CDR3 is made up of 13 amino acids. Trimming took 5 bases from V and 1 from J, leaving 9 bases between them. Germline loops: CDR1 SGHTA, CDR2 FQGTGA. Here the CDR3 DNA reads TGTGCCAGCAGCCTATTCCCTTCCTACGAGCAGTACTTC. Its translation: CASSLFPSYEQYF. The full variable domain, in which reference TRBV7-3 and TRBJ2-7 provide the parts outside the CDR3, is GAGVSQTPSNKVTEKGKYVELRCDPISGHTALYWYRQSLGQGPEFLIYFQGTGAADDSGLPNDRFFAVRPEGSVSTLKIQRTERGDSAVYLCASSLFPSYEQYFGPGTRLTVT.

V and J are TRBV30 and TRBJ1-4; D possibly corresponds to TRBD1 (5 bases). In germline, CDR1 is GTSNPN, CDR2 SVGIG (reference sequence). The CDR3 extends over 14 amino acids. Between the trimmed V and J ends, which lost 0 bases and 7 bases, there was a span of 12 bases. The CDR3 loop is CAWSVGGAGEKLFF. The CDR3, as DNA: TGTGCCTGGAGTGTAGGAGGGGCGGGTGAAAAACTGTTTTTT.

The genes are TRBV30 and TRBJ2-1; weak D call: TRBD1 (6 bases). The CDR3 contains 14 residues. Between the trimmed V and J ends, which lost 0 bases and 4 bases, there was a span of 10 bases. Germline assignment: CDR1 GTSNPN and CDR2 SVGIG (reference sequence). In DNA, the CDR3 is TGTGCCTGGAGTGTAGAGGGGACATACAATGAGCAGTTCTTC. As protein: CAWSVEGTYNEQFF.

The chain employs TRBV9 and TRBJ2-1; D unclear. The V end was cut by 6 bases, the J end by 3 bases, with 16 bases between. From germline, CDR1 is SGDLS and CDR2 YYNGEE. The CDR3 is made up of 15 amino acids. CDR3 in amino acids: CASTLGSGFYNEQFF. CDR3 bases: TGTGCCAGCACCCTAGGATCGGGTTTCTACAATGAGCAGTTCTTC.

The CDR3 reads CASSLSGSDTQYF. The CDR3 coding sequence is TGTGCCAGCAGTTTATCCGGGTCAGATACGCAGTATTTT. The V gene is TRBV12-3 or TRBV12-4, the J gene TRBJ2-3; D not certain. V was trimmed by 2 bases and J by 4 bases, leaving 7 bases between them. This CDR3 has 13 residues.

The chain combines TRBV19 with TRBJ2-1; possible D gene TRBD2, 6 bases. Germline CDR1 is LNHDA and CDR2 is SQIVND (reference sequence). This CDR3 region has 13 residues. Deletions cut 5 bases from V and 10 bases from J, with 15 bases between. The CDR3 reads CASSPSEGREQFF. CDR3 coding DNA: TGTGCCAGTAGTCCATCGGAGGGCAGGGAGCAGTTCTTC.